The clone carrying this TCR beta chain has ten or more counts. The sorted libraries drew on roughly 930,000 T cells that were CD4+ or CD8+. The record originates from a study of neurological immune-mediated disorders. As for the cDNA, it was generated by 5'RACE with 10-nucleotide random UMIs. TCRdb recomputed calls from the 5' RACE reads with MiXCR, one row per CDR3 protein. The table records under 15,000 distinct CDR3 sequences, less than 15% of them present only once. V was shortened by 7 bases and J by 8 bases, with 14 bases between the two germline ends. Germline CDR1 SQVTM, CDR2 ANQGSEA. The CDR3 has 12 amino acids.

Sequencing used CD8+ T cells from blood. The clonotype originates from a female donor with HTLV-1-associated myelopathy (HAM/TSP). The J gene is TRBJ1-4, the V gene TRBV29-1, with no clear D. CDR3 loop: CSAKGVSEKLFF. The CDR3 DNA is TGCAGCGCCAAGGGAGTGAGCGAAAAACTGTTTTTT.